This record looks at one T cell receptor (beta chain) sequence and its context. Its antigen remains unidentified. Produced via immunoSEQ multiplex PCR; TCRdb's table is partial and in-frame only. The sample holds about 200,000 clones; more than 65% are singletons and the top ten take roughly 13%. Trimming at V came to 2 bases and at J to 7 bases, leaving 6 bases not matched to a gene. Germline CDR1 is SGDLS and CDR2 is YYNGEE. CDR3 size: 14 residues. These data originate in a study of cytomegalovirus exposure and HLA in healthy donors. Regarding the study as a whole: According to the study, around 180 TCR beta chains were cytomegalovirus-associated.

The V and J genes are TRBV9 and TRBJ1-2; the match to TRBD1 covers 9 bases. This TCR derives from a woman aged 25 to 39 in good health and CMV-seropositive. Sequencing was done on a sample of PBMCs. The CDR3 protein is CASSVGTGLSGYTF. DNA of the CDR3: TGTGCCAGCAGCGTCGGGACAGGGCTAAGTGGCTACACCTTC.